A selection of T cell receptor beta chains follows, all from one sample in a study of T cells in Graves' hyperthyroidism and ophthalmopathy. TCRdb reprocessed the multiplex PCR reads via MiXCR and lists one record per CDR3 protein. The table shows approximately 640,000 distinct CDR3 sequences, with roughly 17% occurring only once. Sequenced input: blood. The receptors derive from a man in his forties or fifties with Graves' hyperthyroidism. Each CDR3 is given with its conserved first and last residue. The order of the fields is clone size, CDR3 length, D gene, V gene, J gene, CDR3 DNA, CDR3 protein. D genes are given only for firm matches. Clone size is stated in some rows and not others, as once, few, many or a class when expanded.

>many|13|-|TRBV2|TRBJ2-1
TGTGCCAGCAGTGGGGTCGCGTACAATGAGCAGTTCTTC
CASSGVAYNEQFF
>many|12|-|TRBV28|TRBJ1-5
TGTGCCAGCAGCGGCGGGAGTCAGCCCCAGCATTTT
CASSGGSQPQHF
>many|13|-|TRBV7-3|TRBJ2-1
TGTGCCAGCAGCTCGTCCCGAGGGGATGAGCAGTTCTTC
CASSSSRGDEQFF
>once|15|-|TRBV2|TRBJ2-7
TGTGCCAGCAGTGAAGGGGGGTCCCTCGGCGACGAGCAGTACTTC
CASSEGGSLGDEQYF
>few|15|-|TRBV7-9|TRBJ2-7
TGTGCCAGCAGCTGGCTAGGGGACTCTTCTGGGGAGCAGTACTTC
CASSWLGDSSGEQYF
>-|15|TRBD1|TRBV20-1|TRBJ2-7
TGCAGTGCTCACTCCCGGGACAGGTCGACCTACGAGCACTACTTC
CSAHSRDRSTYEHYF
>-|17|TRBD1|TRBV4-3|TRBJ2-6
TGCGCCAGCAGCCAACAGACAGGGTCTTATGGGGCCAACGTCCTGACTTTC
CASSQQTGSYGANVLTF
>many|13|TRBD1|TRBV30|TRBJ2-3
TGTGCCTTCTCGGGACAGGGTCCGGATACGCAGTATTTT
CAFSGQGPDTQYF
>-|15|-|TRBV5-1|TRBJ1-4
TGCGCCAGCAGCCCGGGACACTTCACTAATGAAAAACTGTTTTTT
CASSPGHFTNEKLFF
>-|16|-|TRBV4-1|TRBJ1-3
TGCGCCAGCAGCCAAGGGCGGGCGTACTCTGGAAACACCATATATTTT
CASSQGRAYSGNTIYF
>many|13|-|TRBV29-1|TRBJ1-1
TGCAGCGTCGAGGTAGTAGTGAACACTGAAGCTTTCTTT
CSVEVVVNTEAFF
>many|13|TRBD2|TRBV30|TRBJ2-5
TGTGCCTGGACGGGACTAGGTGGAGAGACCCAGTACTTC
CAWTGLGGETQYF
>-|15|-|TRBV20-1|TRBJ1-2
TGCAGTGCTAGAGATCATTATGTGGCAGGGCACGGCTACACCTTC
CSARDHYVAGHGYTF
>-|16|TRBD2|TRBV27|TRBJ2-1
TGTGCCAGCATGGGACTAGCGGGAGTAGGATACAATGAGCAGTTCTTC
CASMGLAGVGYNEQFF
>-|16|TRBD2|TRBV19|TRBJ2-1
TGTGCCAGTAGGCCGGTGTTACGCGGGAGGGTTTATGAGCAGTTCTTC
CASRPVLRGRVYEQFF
>-|16|TRBD2|TRBV28|TRBJ2-1
TGTGCCAGCAGTTCCATTAGCGGGAGTTCTTACAATGAGCAGTTCTTC
CASSSISGSSYNEQFF
>many|13|-|TRBV29-1|TRBJ2-7
TGCAGCGCGATGGACGGATCCTCCGGAGAGCAGTACTTC
CSAMDGSSGEQYF
>many|10|-|TRBV20-1|TRBJ2-2
TGCAGTGCTAGGGGTGGGGAGCTGTTTTTT
CSARGGELFF
>many|15|-|TRBV12-3/TRBV12-4|TRBJ1-3
TGTGCCAGCAGTTTTGCCGGAACCTCTGGAAACACCATATATTTT
CASSFAGTSGNTIYF
>many|14|TRBD1|TRBV12-3/TRBV12-4|TRBJ2-7
TGTGCCAGCAGTCCCCGGGACAGGGATGGCGAGCAGTACTTC
CASSPRDRDGEQYF
>few|12|-|TRBV6-1|TRBJ1-5
TGTGCCAGCAGTGCCCCCTTTGATTCCCAGCATTTT
CASSAPFDSQHF
>many|19|-|TRBV10-2|TRBJ1-5
TGCGCCAGCAGTGAATTCGCCCTAACAACTTCTTATAGCAATCAGCCCCAGCATTTT
CASSEFALTTSYSNQPQHF
>many|13|-|TRBV20-1|TRBJ2-7
TGCAGTGCTCCCGGCAGGGGAGTCTACGAGCAGTACTTC
CSAPGRGVYEQYF
>-|15|-|TRBV20-1|TRBJ2-7
TGCAGTGCTAGAGATGAGGGGCGGATCACCTACGAGCAGTACTTC
CSARDEGRITYEQYF
>many|15|-|TRBV2|TRBJ2-3
TGTGCCAGCAGTGAAGCACTAGTTGGGACAGATACGCAGTATTTT
CASSEALVGTDTQYF
>few|13|-|TRBV3-1|TRBJ2-2
TGTGCCAGCAGCCCGGGACACCTCGGGGAGCTGTTTTTT
CASSPGHLGELFF
>many|17|-|TRBV19|TRBJ1-1
TGTGCCAGTAGTATCATAGTGAGACAGGTGATGAACACTGAAGCTTTCTTT
CASSIIVRQVMNTEAFF
>many|14|TRBD2|TRBV27|TRBJ2-1
TGTGCCAGCAGTTTGGGCGGGAGTCTAAATGAGCAGTTCTTC
CASSLGGSLNEQFF
>many|14|-|TRBV12-3/TRBV12-4|TRBJ2-3
TGTGCCCCCCCTTGGGGGGTAGCCACAGATACGCAGTATTTT
CAPPWGVATDTQYF
>many|13|TRBD1|TRBV30|TRBJ1-6
TGTGCCTGGGACAGGGAAGAGTGGTCACCCCTCCACTTT
CAWDREEWSPLHF